The 2 T cell receptor beta chains listed next were all sequenced from one sample in a study of cytomegalovirus exposure and HLA in healthy donors. Amplification used 60 Vbeta primers and 13 Jbeta primers. Clones were read by immunoSEQ multiplex PCR, and TCRdb kept only the in-frame ones, dropping some. The sample includes about 150,000 clones, roughly 80% of them seen just once. Sequenced sample: PBMCs. The receptors derive from a middle-aged woman in good health and CMV-seropositive.

The chain uses TRBV6-1 and TRBJ1-6; D gene unclear. CDR3 size: 15 residues. The V and J ends lost 5 bases and 8 bases respectively, with 16 bases between them. Per germline, CDR1 MNHNS and CDR2 SASEGT. CDR3 loop: CASSHGNLVDSPLHF. CDR3 DNA: TGTGCCAGCAGTCACGGGAACCTCGTCGATTCACCCCTCCACTTT.

CDR3 sequence reads: CASSSTPLHGDPEQYF. The DNA of the CDR3 is TGTGCCAGCAGTTCTACCCCACTACACGGGGATCCGGAGCAGTACTTC. The chain combines TRBV6-5 with TRBJ2-7, with D perhaps TRBD2 (5 bases). The V end was cut by 4 bases, the J end by 7 bases, with 23 bases between. Germline V lookup: CDR1 MNHEY, CDR2 SVGAGI. This CDR3 comprises 16 residues.